This T cell receptor beta chain was sequenced during a study of shared clonotypes between healthy human individuals. Terminally differentiated effector memory CD45RA+ cells were excluded by CCR7 positive selection of CD45RO-negative cells. Using immunoSEQ multiplex PCR, the repertoire was profiled, and TCRdb retains in-frame clones only, with some absent. Found here are more than 2 million clones, just over 90% of them singletons; the top ten hold more than 1.5%. CDR1 SGHKS and CDR2 YYEKEE come from the germline V gene (reference sequence). This CDR3 has 14 residues. V was clipped by 5 bases and J by 2 bases; unmatched bases: 7.

The chain uses TRBV5-5 and TRBJ2-7; 7 bases agree with TRBD2. The source is a man between 18 and 29 years old in good health. Some clones in this sample may be carry-over from other donors' samples. What was sequenced was naive CD8+ T cells from PBMCs. DNA of the CDR3: TGTGCCAGCAGGATAGCACTAGCGCCCTACGAGCAGTACTTC. Translating gives CASRIALAPYEQYF.